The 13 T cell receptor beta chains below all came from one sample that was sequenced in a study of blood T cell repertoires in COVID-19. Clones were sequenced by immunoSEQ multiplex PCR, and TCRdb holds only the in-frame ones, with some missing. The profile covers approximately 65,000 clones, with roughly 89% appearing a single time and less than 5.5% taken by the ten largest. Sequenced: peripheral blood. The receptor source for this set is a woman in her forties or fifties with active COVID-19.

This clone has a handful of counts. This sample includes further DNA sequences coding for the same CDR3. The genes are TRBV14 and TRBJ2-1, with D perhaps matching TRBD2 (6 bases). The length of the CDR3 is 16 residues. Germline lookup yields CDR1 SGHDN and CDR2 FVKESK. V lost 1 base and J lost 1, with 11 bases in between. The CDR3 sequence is CASSQVGDLSYNEQFF. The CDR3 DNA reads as TGTGCCAGCAGCCAAGTGGGGGACTTATCCTACAATGAGCAGTTCTTC.

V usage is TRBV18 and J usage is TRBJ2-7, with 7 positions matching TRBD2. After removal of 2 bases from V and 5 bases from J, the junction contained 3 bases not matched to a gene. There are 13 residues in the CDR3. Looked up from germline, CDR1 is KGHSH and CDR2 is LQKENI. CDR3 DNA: TGTGCCAGCTCACCAAATCGGGAGGACGAGCAGTACTTC. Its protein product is CASSPNREDEQYF.

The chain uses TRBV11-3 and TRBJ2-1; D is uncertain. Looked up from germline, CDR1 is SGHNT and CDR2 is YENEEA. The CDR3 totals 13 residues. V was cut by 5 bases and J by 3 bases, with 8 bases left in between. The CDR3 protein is CASSPLGYNEQFF. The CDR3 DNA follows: TGTGCCAGCAGCCCCCTCGGCTACAATGAGCAGTTCTTC. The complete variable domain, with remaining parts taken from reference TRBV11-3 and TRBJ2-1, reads EAGVVQSPRYKIIEKKQPVAFWCNPISGHNTLYWYLQNLGQGPELLIRYENEEAVDDSQLPKDRFSAERLKGVDSTLKIQPAELGDSAVYLCASSPLGYNEQFFGPGTRLTVL.

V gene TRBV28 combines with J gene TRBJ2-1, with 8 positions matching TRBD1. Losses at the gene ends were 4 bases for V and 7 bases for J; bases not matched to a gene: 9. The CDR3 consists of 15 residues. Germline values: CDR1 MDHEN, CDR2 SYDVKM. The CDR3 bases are TGTGCCAGCAGTTCCCCGGGACAGGTGAGGAATGAGCAGTTCTTC. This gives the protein CASSSPGQVRNEQFF.

In DNA, the CDR3 is TGCGCCAGCACCGTGGGACAGGGAACGGGAAACACCATATATTTT. It codes for CASTVGQGTGNTIYF. The V and J genes are TRBV5-1 and TRBJ1-3, with 9 bases identical to TRBD1. The germline CDR1 and CDR2 sequences are SGHRS and YFSETQ. The V and J ends lost 6 bases and 4 bases, in that order; junction bases with no gene match: 8. This CDR3 spans 15 amino acids.

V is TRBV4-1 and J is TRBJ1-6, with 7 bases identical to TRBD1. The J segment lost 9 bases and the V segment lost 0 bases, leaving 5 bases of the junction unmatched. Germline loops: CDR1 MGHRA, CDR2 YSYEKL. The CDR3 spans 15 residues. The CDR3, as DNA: TGCGCCAGCAGCCAAGAGACTGAGGGGGCTTCACCCCTCCACTTT. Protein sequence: CASSQETEGASPLHF.

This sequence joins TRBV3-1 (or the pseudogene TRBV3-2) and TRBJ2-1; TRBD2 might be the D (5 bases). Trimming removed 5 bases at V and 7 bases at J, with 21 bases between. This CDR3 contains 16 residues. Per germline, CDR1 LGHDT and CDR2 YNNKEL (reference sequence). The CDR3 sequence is CASSIKADPPGNEQFF. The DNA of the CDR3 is TGTGCCAGCAGCATCAAAGCGGATCCCCCCGGGAATGAGCAGTTCTTC.

CDR3 region: CASSRQVGLYEQYF. CDR3 sequence (DNA): TGTGCCAGCAGTAGACAGGTCGGGCTCTACGAGCAGTACTTC. This rearrangement joins TRBV28 to TRBJ2-7, with D possibly being TRBD1 (6 bases). Germline V gives CDR1 MDHEN, CDR2 SYDVKM. Trimming removed 5 bases from V and 3 bases from J, with 14 bases in between. This CDR3 spans 14 amino acids.

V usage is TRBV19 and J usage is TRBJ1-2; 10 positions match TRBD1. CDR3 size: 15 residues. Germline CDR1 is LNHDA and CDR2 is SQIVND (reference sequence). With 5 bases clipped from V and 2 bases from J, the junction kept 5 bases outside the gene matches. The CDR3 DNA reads TGTGCCAGTAGTTCGCCGGGACAGGGGAACTATGGCTACACCTTC. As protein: CASSSPGQGNYGYTF.

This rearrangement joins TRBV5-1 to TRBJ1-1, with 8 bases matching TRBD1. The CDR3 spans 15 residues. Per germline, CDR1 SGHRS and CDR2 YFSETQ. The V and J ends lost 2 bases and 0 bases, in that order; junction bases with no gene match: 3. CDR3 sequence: CASSFRTGMNTEAFF. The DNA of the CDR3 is TGCGCCAGCAGCTTCCGGACAGGGATGAACACTGAAGCTTTCTTT.

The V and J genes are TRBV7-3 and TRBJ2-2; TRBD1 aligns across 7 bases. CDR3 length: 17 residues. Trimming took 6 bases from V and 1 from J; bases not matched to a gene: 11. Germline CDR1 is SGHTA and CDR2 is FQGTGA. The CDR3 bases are TGTGCCAGCAGGTTACAGGGGAATAGTAGGAACACCGGGGAGCTGTTTTTT. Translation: CASRLQGNSRNTGELFF.

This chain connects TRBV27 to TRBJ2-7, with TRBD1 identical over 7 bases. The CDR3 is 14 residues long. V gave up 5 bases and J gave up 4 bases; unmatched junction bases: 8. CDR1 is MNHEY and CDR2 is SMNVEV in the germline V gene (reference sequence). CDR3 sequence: CASSPRGSRYEQYF. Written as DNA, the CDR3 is TGTGCCAGCAGTCCCAGGGGGTCGAGATACGAGCAGTACTTC.

This chain's CDR3 is CASSLRTGYNQPQHF. As DNA, the CDR3 is TGTGCCAGTAGTCTACGGACAGGGTACAATCAGCCCCAGCATTTT. This chain links TRBV19 with TRBJ1-5; 8 nucleotides match TRBD1. In germline, CDR1 is LNHDA, CDR2 SQIVND (reference sequence). After removal of 5 bases from V and 3 bases from J, the junction contained 6 bases not matched to a gene. This CDR3 contains 15 residues.